This is a list of T cell receptor beta chains from one sample in a study of blood T cell repertoires in COVID-19. Only in-frame clones appear in the TCRdb table, and some are missing; sequencing was by immunoSEQ multiplex PCR. The sample yields some 300,000 clones, roughly 86% seen once. Input material: PBMCs or T cells enriched from blood (not recorded which). The source of these receptors is a woman between 25 and 40 years old who had recovered from COVID-19. Each CDR3 is given with its conserved first and last residue. Each record gives: CDR3 DNA, CDR3 protein, D gene, J gene, V gene, CDR3 length, clone size. A D gene is named only where the DNA matches it firmly. Size is stated for part of the rows, as once, few or many counts, or as a class when the clone is expanded.

cdr3_nt: TGTGCCATCAGGGACGGGGAGGATTCCAGAGATGGCTACACCTTC; cdr3_aa: CAIRDGEDSRDGYTF; d_call: .; j_call: TRBJ1-2; v_call: TRBV10-3; cdr3_length: 15; clone_size: .
cdr3_nt: TGCGCCAGCAGCCAAGATGGCGCGGGTTCCTACGAGCAGTACTTC; cdr3_aa: CASSQDGAGSYEQYF; d_call: .; j_call: TRBJ2-7; v_call: TRBV4-3; cdr3_length: 15; clone_size: .
cdr3_nt: TGTGCCAGTAGTATGAGTGTCGGGAACTACGAGCAGTACTTC; cdr3_aa: CASSMSVGNYEQYF; d_call: .; j_call: TRBJ2-7; v_call: TRBV19; cdr3_length: 14; clone_size: .
cdr3_nt: TGTGCCAGCAGCGCAGGGGTGAGGGAGACCCAGTACTTC; cdr3_aa: CASSAGVRETQYF; d_call: .; j_call: TRBJ2-5; v_call: TRBV6-5; cdr3_length: 13; clone_size: .
cdr3_nt: TGTGCCAGCAGCTTATGGGCGGGGACGGAAGTCGACTACACCTTC; cdr3_aa: CASSLWAGTEVDYTF; d_call: .; j_call: TRBJ1-2; v_call: TRBV7-8; cdr3_length: 15; clone_size: .
cdr3_nt: TGTGCCAGCAGTCCACCGGGACTAGCGGTAGATACGCAGTATTTT; cdr3_aa: CASSPPGLAVDTQYF; d_call: TRBD2; j_call: TRBJ2-3; v_call: TRBV28; cdr3_length: 15; clone_size: .
cdr3_nt: TGTGCCAGCAGCGTAGAACAGGGGGCCTACGAGCAGTACTTC; cdr3_aa: CASSVEQGAYEQYF; d_call: TRBD1; j_call: TRBJ2-7; v_call: TRBV9; cdr3_length: 14; clone_size: .
cdr3_nt: TGTGCCAGCAGCCTCCTTCAGGCAGGGGTAACCGGGGAGCTGTTTTTT; cdr3_aa: CASSLLQAGVTGELFF; d_call: .; j_call: TRBJ2-2; v_call: TRBV4-2; cdr3_length: 16; clone_size: .
cdr3_nt: TGCGCCAGCAGCCCCGTCTACGGGGGAAGGGCCGGGGAGCTGTTTTTT; cdr3_aa: CASSPVYGGRAGELFF; d_call: .; j_call: TRBJ2-2; v_call: TRBV5-1; cdr3_length: 16; clone_size: once
cdr3_nt: TGTGCCAGCAGCCCCAGCGGGCCCACCGGGGATGGCTACACCTTC; cdr3_aa: CASSPSGPTGDGYTF; d_call: .; j_call: TRBJ1-2; v_call: TRBV9; cdr3_length: 15; clone_size: .
cdr3_nt: TGTGCCAGCAGCCAGTCCCTGAACACTGAAGCTTTCTTT; cdr3_aa: CASSQSLNTEAFF; d_call: .; j_call: TRBJ1-1; v_call: TRBV7-9; cdr3_length: 13; clone_size: .
cdr3_nt: TGTGCCAGCAGTTACGACAGAAGTGGAAACTCTGGAAACACCATATATTTT; cdr3_aa: CASSYDRSGNSGNTIYF; d_call: .; j_call: TRBJ1-3; v_call: TRBV7-2; cdr3_length: 17; clone_size: .
cdr3_nt: TGTGCCAGCTCACCGGGACTAGCGGTCACAGATACGCAGTATTTT; cdr3_aa: CASSPGLAVTDTQYF; d_call: TRBD2; j_call: TRBJ2-3; v_call: TRBV18; cdr3_length: 15; clone_size: .
cdr3_nt: TGTGCCAGCAGTTCGCCGACTAGCGGGGGGGAAGAGACCCAGTACTTC; cdr3_aa: CASSSPTSGGEETQYF; d_call: TRBD2; j_call: TRBJ2-5; v_call: TRBV28; cdr3_length: 16; clone_size: .
cdr3_nt: TGTGCCAGCAGTTTTATCTATAGCAATCAGCCCCAGCATTTT; cdr3_aa: CASSFIYSNQPQHF; d_call: .; j_call: TRBJ1-5; v_call: TRBV6-2/TRBV6-3; cdr3_length: 14; clone_size: .
cdr3_nt: TGTGCCAGCAGCGGGCAGGGGCTCAAGAACACCGGGGAGCTGTTTTTT; cdr3_aa: CASSGQGLKNTGELFF; d_call: .; j_call: TRBJ2-2; v_call: TRBV7-9; cdr3_length: 16; clone_size: many
cdr3_nt: TGTGCCAGCAGCTTAGAACTTTCCACAGATACGCAGTATTTT; cdr3_aa: CASSLELSTDTQYF; d_call: .; j_call: TRBJ2-3; v_call: TRBV7-9; cdr3_length: 14; clone_size: .
cdr3_nt: TGTGCCAGCAGACTACAGGGCAAATATATCTATGGCTACACCTTC; cdr3_aa: CASRLQGKYIYGYTF; d_call: .; j_call: TRBJ1-2; v_call: TRBV28; cdr3_length: 15; clone_size: few
cdr3_nt: TGCAGCGGGGAGCGGAATGAGCAGTTCTTC; cdr3_aa: CSGERNEQFF; d_call: .; j_call: TRBJ2-1; v_call: TRBV29-1; cdr3_length: 10; clone_size: .
cdr3_nt: TGTGCCAGCAGTTCGGACAGGGTCTCCTACAATGAGCAGTTCTTC; cdr3_aa: CASSSDRVSYNEQFF; d_call: TRBD1; j_call: TRBJ2-1; v_call: TRBV7-7; cdr3_length: 15; clone_size: .
cdr3_nt: TGTGCCATCTCGACAGGGACGTCCTACGAGCAGTACTTC; cdr3_aa: CAISTGTSYEQYF; d_call: TRBD1; j_call: TRBJ2-7; v_call: TRBV10-3; cdr3_length: 13; clone_size: .
cdr3_nt: TGTGCCAGCAGCCTGGAACAGGTTGAAGCTTTCTTT; cdr3_aa: CASSLEQVEAFF; d_call: .; j_call: TRBJ1-1; v_call: TRBV28; cdr3_length: 12; clone_size: .
cdr3_nt: TGCGCCAGCAGCTTGGGGCAGGGCCGTGAGACCCAGTACTTC; cdr3_aa: CASSLGQGRETQYF; d_call: .; j_call: TRBJ2-5; v_call: TRBV5-1; cdr3_length: 14; clone_size: .
cdr3_nt: TGCGCCAGCAGCCCGACAGGGAACTCACCCCTCCACTTT; cdr3_aa: CASSPTGNSPLHF; d_call: TRBD1; j_call: TRBJ1-6; v_call: TRBV4-1; cdr3_length: 13; clone_size: .
cdr3_nt: TGTGCCAGCAGCCTCAGGGACTATGGCTACACCTTC; cdr3_aa: CASSLRDYGYTF; d_call: .; j_call: TRBJ1-2; v_call: TRBV2; cdr3_length: 12; clone_size: once
cdr3_nt: TGTGCCAGCAGTTACGACTCAGTCGGGAACACTGAAGCTTTCTTT; cdr3_aa: CASSYDSVGNTEAFF; d_call: .; j_call: TRBJ1-1; v_call: TRBV6-5; cdr3_length: 15; clone_size: .
cdr3_nt: TGTGCCAGCAGTGTGCTCGGGACAGGGGCTGGAAACACCATATATTTT; cdr3_aa: CASSVLGTGAGNTIYF; d_call: TRBD1; j_call: TRBJ1-3; v_call: TRBV6-1; cdr3_length: 16; clone_size: few
cdr3_nt: TGTGCCATCAGTGAGACAGGGGGGGGCACTGAAGCTTTCTTT; cdr3_aa: CAISETGGGTEAFF; d_call: TRBD1; j_call: TRBJ1-1; v_call: TRBV10-3; cdr3_length: 14; clone_size: .
cdr3_nt: TGTGCCAGCAGTGCCAGGGGAGCAGAGACCCAGTACTTC; cdr3_aa: CASSARGAETQYF; d_call: .; j_call: TRBJ2-5; v_call: TRBV2; cdr3_length: 13; clone_size: once